The rows below give T cell receptor beta chains drawn from one sample of a study of blood T cell repertoires in COVID-19. The table came from immunoSEQ multiplex PCR; TCRdb's copy has only in-frame clones and leaves some out. The data contain about 44,000 clones, around 90% of them singletons. The material sequenced was peripheral blood. These receptors all come from a middle-aged woman with acute or convalescent COVID-19. Both conserved end residues are part of each CDR3. The order of the fields is CDR3 length, clone size, V gene, J gene, CDR3 protein. Part of the rows lack a size; the others show once, few, many or a class for expanded clones.

>13|few|TRBV5-3|TRBJ2-7
CASHGAGVSEQYF
>15|NA|TRBV19|TRBJ2-2
CASSTGGAYTGELFF
>12|NA|TRBV30|TRBJ1-1
CACTDPRAEAFF
>14|NA|TRBV6-5|TRBJ2-7
CASRKNAGNYEQYF
>17|NA|TRBV3-1/TRBV3-2|TRBJ1-1
CASSRQRGTIMNTEAFF
>14|NA|TRBV24-1|TRBJ2-2
CATSGAATTGELFF
>16|NA|TRBV7-2|TRBJ2-7
CASSLAGGPYTYEQYF
>16|NA|TRBV19|TRBJ1-2
CASSKRRRGEGYGYTF
>15|NA|TRBV7-9|TRBJ2-1
CASTSAGTSLNEQFF
>11|NA|TRBV2|TRBJ1-6
CASKENSPLHF
>16|NA|TRBV3-1/TRBV3-2|TRBJ2-1
CASSLPGQGGIHEQFF
>18|NA|TRBV28|TRBJ2-7
CASSFLVASGGFFYEQYF
>14|NA|TRBV7-8|TRBJ1-3
CASSRGQGGNTIYF
>17|NA|TRBV3-1/TRBV3-2|TRBJ1-4
CASSQKGPPRANEKLFF
>13|NA|TRBV7-3|TRBJ2-1
CASSSTGLSLSFF
>13|NA|TRBV5-6|TRBJ2-7
CASSREGIGEQYF
>14|once|TRBV28|TRBJ1-5
CASSARTGNQPQHF
>13|NA|TRBV19|TRBJ2-5
CASSTGQPETQYF
>14|NA|TRBV11-1|TRBJ1-5
CASSLGYGNQPQHF
>15|NA|TRBV7-9|TRBJ1-3
CASSLIGGTGNTIYF
>14|NA|TRBV6-1|TRBJ1-6
CASSEVSQGAALHF
>16|few|TRBV7-8|TRBJ1-5
CASSLAYGEGNQPQHF
>14|NA|TRBV7-3|TRBJ2-7
CASKLTGTSLEQYF
>13|once|TRBV6-6|TRBJ2-2
CASSRPGAGELFF
>14|NA|TRBV18|TRBJ1-1
CASSPQGQNTEAFF
>15|NA|TRBV30|TRBJ1-4
CAWSGTGQRNEKLFF
>15|NA|TRBV5-1|TRBJ2-1
CASSSSGGLYNEQFF
>14|once|TRBV11-2|TRBJ1-2
CASSLDADSRGYTF
>15|NA|TRBV30|TRBJ2-7
CAWSRGGRTGDEQYF
>16|once|TRBV28|TRBJ1-2
CASSSPGDPTNYGYTF
>14|NA|TRBV5-4|TRBJ2-5
CASSLDGGAETQYF
>13|NA|TRBV9|TRBJ2-2
CASSVEGTGELFF
>14|NA|TRBV6-2/TRBV6-3|TRBJ2-7
CASSYQRGNYEQYF
>15|NA|TRBV28|TRBJ1-3
CASTSGGSSGNTIYF
>15|NA|TRBV5-1|TRBJ1-3
CASSVDRSAGNTIYF
>17|NA|TRBV4-3|TRBJ1-4
CASSQDEGGRGIEKLFF
>13|NA|TRBV28|TRBJ2-5
CASTFSGGETQYF
>13|NA|TRBV3-1/TRBV3-2|TRBJ2-3
CASSQVRGDTQYF
>15|NA|TRBV19|TRBJ1-5
CASSIGYQGFQPQHF
>16|NA|TRBV6-6|TRBJ1-1
CASSYSRGTYGTEAFF
>15|NA|TRBV5-1|TRBJ2-1
CASSSRQGAGNEQFF
>14|NA|TRBV19|TRBJ1-6
CASSIGTEASPLHF
>14|NA|TRBV4-1|TRBJ2-2
CTSSQESVSGELFF
>15|NA|TRBV29-1|TRBJ2-7
CSVDTGDPGTYEQYF
>15|NA|TRBV28|TRBJ1-4
CASSSIDRANEKLFF
>15|NA|TRBV4-3|TRBJ2-3
CASSQASGQGGTQYF
>16|NA|TRBV5-1|TRBJ2-3
CASSLGAASSTDTQYF
>16|NA|TRBV6-5|TRBJ1-4
CASSYRGTGQNEKLFF
>16|NA|TRBV18|TRBJ1-3
CASSPLSTKTGNTIYF
>14|NA|TRBV2|TRBJ1-1
CASSDREAAWEAFF
>15|once|TRBV6-2/TRBV6-3|TRBJ1-4
CASTPGGRGNEKLFF
>13|NA|TRBV30|TRBJ1-6
CAWSTGYDSPLHF
>15|once|TRBV2|TRBJ1-4
CASSEGPSVAEKLFF
>12|few|TRBV15|TRBJ1-4
CATRQGNEKLFF